Sequencing of this T cell receptor beta chain was carried out in a study of CD8 T cells in ankylosing spondylitis. General study findings and limits: A CD8+ phenotype characterized the disease-linked clones, which were relatively rare in peripheral blood. Clones tied to disease were said to be significantly enriched in matched ankylosing spondylitis synovial fluid. Some motif variants were previously reported in reactive arthritis synovial fluid and blood. Within ankylosing spondylitis blood, a TCR beta motif made up of fewer than ten highly homologous variants appeared to be characteristic.

The ends were cut back, 5 bases at V and 7 bases at J, with 14 bases in the middle. Germline CDR1 LNHDA, CDR2 SQIVND (reference sequence). CDR3 length equals 13 residues. Each TCR beta library was made by quantitative 5'-RACE that incorporated molecular barcodes. TCRdb redid the calling of the 5' RACE reads with MiXCR, one entry per CDR3 protein. Of about 220,000 distinct CDR3 sequences listed, about a sixth are singletons. This clonotype was detected a few times. The antigen is undetermined. Sequencing input: blood, either unsorted or a sorted T cell fraction (not recorded which). The origin of this receptor is a male donor with ankylosing spondylitis. The V gene is TRBV19, the J gene TRBJ1-1; tentatively, D is TRBD1 (6 bases). The CDR3 region has the DNA TGTGCCAGTAGTCCCGCTAGGGGGAATGAAGCTTTCTTT. As protein: CASSPARGNEAFF.